Listed here are 21 T cell receptor beta chains from one sample, sequenced in a study of CXCR3-negative and CXCR3-positive naive CD8 T cells. Preparation of TRB cDNA libraries relied on 5' RACE carrying UMI labels. From the 5' RACE reads, TCRdb lists one entry per CDR3 protein and no DNA. The repertoire table contains about 3,400 distinct CDR3 sequences. Sequences were obtained from naive CXCR3- CD8+ T cells from blood. Described subset: CD45RO-CCR7+CD27+CD95- naive CD8+ T cells lacking CXCR3 (TNR3-). The receptors stem from a human donor in good health. Some clones in this sample may be carry-over from other donors' samples.

This clonotype is labeled medium-sized based on frequency. V gene TRBV7-9 combines with J gene TRBJ2-1. The CDR3 is 13 residues long. Looked up from germline, CDR1 is SEHNR and CDR2 is FQNEAQ (reference sequence). CDR3 region: CASSLVGYNEQFF.

V and J are TRBV6-2 or TRBV6-3 and TRBJ2-2; as DNA is missing, the TRBD2 call by TCRdb cannot be tested. CDR1 and CDR2 (germline): MNHEY, SVGEGT. The CDR3 is 14 residues long. The CDR3 protein is CATGTSAGTGELFF.

The V call is TRBV3-1, the J call TRBJ2-3. The CDR3 sequence is 15 residues long. CDR1 is LGHDT, CDR2 YNNKEL, per germline (reference sequence). The CDR3 region is CASSQDPSSSDTQYF.

According to its frequency, this clonotype is medium-sized. This chain uses TRBV20-1 with TRBJ2-1. Germline V CDR1 and CDR2: DFQATT, SNEGSKA (reference sequence). The length of the CDR3 is 15 residues. The CDR3 loop is CSARGGTDPGNEQFF.

This clonotype ranks as medium-sized in terms of frequency. The V gene is TRBV29-1, the J gene TRBJ2-2; TCRdb's D call of TRBD1 is untestable without DNA. Germline V gene lookup returns CDR1 SQVTM and CDR2 ANQGSEA. The CDR3 covers 13 residues. The CDR3 protein is CSVGAGNTGELFF.

CDR3 sequence: CASAEAGASSYEQYF. The chain carries TRBV25-1 and TRBJ2-7; TCRdb indicates TRBD1, and absent DNA this call remains unverified. The CDR3 is made up of 15 amino acids. Germline values: CDR1 MGHDK, CDR2 SYGVNS.

The chain has TRBV13 and TRBJ1-1; TCRdb's D gene call, TRBD1, goes unchecked for lack of DNA. This CDR3 is built from 14 residues. In germline, CDR1 is PRHDT, CDR2 FYEKMQ (reference sequence). The CDR3 protein is CASSLPDRGLEAFF. Full variable domain (outside the CDR3, taken from reference TRBV13 and TRBJ1-1): AAGVIQSPRHLIKEKRETATLKCYPIPRHDTVYWYQQGPGQDPQFLISFYEKMQSDKGSIPDRFSAQQFSDYHSELNMSSLELGDSALYFCASSLPDRGLEAFFGQGTRLTVV.

This clonotype ranks as large in terms of frequency. The chain is built from TRBV7-3 and TRBJ2-1; TCRdb selects TRBD1, and the lack of DNA leaves this call unchecked. Germline assignment: CDR1 SGHTA and CDR2 FQGTGA. The CDR3 is made up of 12 amino acids. The CDR3 reads CASSAGNNEQFF.

By frequency, this clonotype registers medium-sized. The chain couples TRBV29-1 to TRBJ1-4; TCRdb names TRBD1, which stays unverified in the absence of DNA. From germline, CDR1 is SQVTM and CDR2 ANQGSEA. This CDR3 has 12 residues. CDR3 in amino acids: CSVTTGSEKLFF.

The V call is TRBV11-2, the J call TRBJ2-4; TCRdb gives TRBD1 as the D gene, but with no DNA this cannot be confirmed. The CDR3 contains 18 residues. Germline CDR1 reads SGHAT; CDR2 reads FQNNGV. This chain's CDR3 is CASSPRPSGQGSKNIQYF.

Its frequency marks this clonotype as medium-sized. J is TRBJ2-1 and V is TRBV5-1; TCRdb reports TRBD1, a call that lacks DNA to check it against. CDR1 SGHRS and CDR2 YFSETQ come from the germline V gene. CDR3 length equals 18 residues. The CDR3 loop is CASSFLGTVDLTYNEQFF.

CDR3 protein: CASSQETSYEQYF. The chain joins TRBV4-1 to TRBJ2-7. The CDR3 has 13 residues. The germline V gene has CDR1 MGHRA and CDR2 YSYEKL.

V usage is TRBV29-1 and J usage is TRBJ1-1. CDR3 length: 13 amino acids. Germline lookup yields CDR1 SQVTM and CDR2 ANQGSEA. CDR3 sequence reads: CSMSWVVNTEAFF.

This clonotype shows up as medium-sized by frequency. This chain links TRBV5-1 with TRBJ1-1; checking the TCRdb D call of TRBD1 is not possible without DNA. Germline values: CDR1 SGHRS, CDR2 YFSETQ. The CDR3 sequence is 16 residues long. CDR3 residues: CASSSNSAGANTEAFF.

This clonotype ranks as medium-sized in terms of frequency. This rearrangement joins TRBV29-1 to TRBJ2-3; as DNA is missing, the TRBD1 call by TCRdb cannot be tested. The germline V gene has CDR1 SQVTM and CDR2 ANQGSEA. The CDR3 extends over 12 amino acids. The CDR3 sequence is CSVVSGGDRVYF.

V usage is TRBV6-5 and J usage is TRBJ2-3; TCRdb reports TRBD1, a call that lacks DNA to check it against. Germline V gene lookup returns CDR1 MNHEY and CDR2 SVGAGI. This CDR3 spans 14 amino acids. The CDR3 loop reads CASSHGQGADTQYF.

The CDR3 protein is CASSGAENEQFF. The chain carries TRBV12-3 or TRBV12-4 and TRBJ2-1; TCRdb selects TRBD1, and the lack of DNA leaves this call unchecked. CDR3 length equals 12 residues.

This chain uses TRBV7-8 with TRBJ2-1. This CDR3 has 13 residues. Germline V CDR1 and CDR2: SGHVS, FQNEAQ. This chain's CDR3 is CASSLYLDNEQFF.

This clonotype is classed as medium-sized (0.01 to 0.1%) by frequency. V is TRBV24-1 and J is TRBJ1-2; with no DNA, the TCRdb D assignment of TRBD1 cannot be verified. This CDR3 has 16 amino acids. In germline, CDR1 is KGHDR, CDR2 SFDVKD. The CDR3 sequence is CATSEYDGTGGSSYTF.

By frequency, this clonotype is medium-sized. This sequence joins TRBV5-6 and TRBJ1-2; the D gene TCRdb calls, TRBD1, cannot be checked with no DNA. Germline CDR1 is SGHDT and CDR2 is YYEEEE. The CDR3 is 17 amino acids. CDR3 sequence reads: CASVYSGTGLYLYGYTF.

In terms of frequency, this clonotype is medium-sized (0.01 to 0.1%). The V call is TRBV4-1, the J call TRBJ1-2; TCRdb's D call, TRBD1, is unchecked because there is no DNA. The CDR3 loop spans 16 amino acids. Germline CDR1 is MGHRA and CDR2 is YSYEKL. The CDR3 sequence: CASSPQTGGAGYGYTF.